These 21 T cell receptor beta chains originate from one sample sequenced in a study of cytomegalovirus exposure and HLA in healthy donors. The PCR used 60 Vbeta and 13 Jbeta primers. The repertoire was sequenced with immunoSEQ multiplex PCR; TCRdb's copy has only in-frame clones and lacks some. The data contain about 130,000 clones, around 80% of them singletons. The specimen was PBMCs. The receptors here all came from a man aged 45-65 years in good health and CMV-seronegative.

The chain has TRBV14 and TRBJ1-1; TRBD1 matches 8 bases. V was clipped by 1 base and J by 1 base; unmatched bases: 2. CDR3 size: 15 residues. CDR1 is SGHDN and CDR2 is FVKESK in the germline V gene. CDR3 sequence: CASSQGQGSNTEAFF. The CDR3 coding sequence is TGTGCCAGCAGCCAAGGACAGGGGTCGAACACTGAAGCTTTCTTT.

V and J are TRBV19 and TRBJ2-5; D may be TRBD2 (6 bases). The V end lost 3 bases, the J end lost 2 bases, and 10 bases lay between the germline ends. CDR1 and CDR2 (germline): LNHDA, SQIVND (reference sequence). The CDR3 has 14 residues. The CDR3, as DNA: TGTGCCAGTAGTATGGTGGGACTGCAAGAGACCCAGTACTTC. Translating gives CASSMVGLQETQYF.

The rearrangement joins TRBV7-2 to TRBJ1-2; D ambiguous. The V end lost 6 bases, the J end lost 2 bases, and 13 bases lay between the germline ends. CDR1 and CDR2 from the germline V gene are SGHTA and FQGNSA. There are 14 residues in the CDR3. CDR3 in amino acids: CASSPGILNYGYTF. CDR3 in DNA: TGTGCCAGCAGTCCCGGGATCTTAAACTATGGCTACACCTTC.

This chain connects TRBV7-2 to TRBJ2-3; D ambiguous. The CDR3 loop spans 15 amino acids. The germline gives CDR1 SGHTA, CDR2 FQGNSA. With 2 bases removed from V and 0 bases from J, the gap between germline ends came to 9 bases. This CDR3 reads CASSLSRISTDTQYF. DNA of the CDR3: TGTGCCAGCAGCTTATCGCGGATTAGCACAGATACGCAGTATTTT.

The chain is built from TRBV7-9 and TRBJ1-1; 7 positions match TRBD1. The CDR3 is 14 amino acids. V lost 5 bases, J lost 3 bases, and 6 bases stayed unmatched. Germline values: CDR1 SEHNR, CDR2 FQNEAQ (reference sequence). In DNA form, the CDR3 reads TGTGCCAGCAGCGTACAGGGGCGACACACTGAAGCTTTCTTT. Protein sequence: CASSVQGRHTEAFF.

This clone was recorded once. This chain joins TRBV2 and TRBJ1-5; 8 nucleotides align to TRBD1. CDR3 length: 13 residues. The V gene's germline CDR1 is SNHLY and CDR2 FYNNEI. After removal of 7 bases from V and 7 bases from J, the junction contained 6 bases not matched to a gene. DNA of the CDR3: TGTGCCAGCAAGGAGACAGGGGAACAGCCCCAGCATTTT. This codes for CASKETGEQPQHF.

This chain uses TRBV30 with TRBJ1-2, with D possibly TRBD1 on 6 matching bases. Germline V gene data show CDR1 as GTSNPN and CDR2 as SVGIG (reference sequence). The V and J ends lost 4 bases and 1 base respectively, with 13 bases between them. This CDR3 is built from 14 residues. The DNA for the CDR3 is TGTGCCTGGAATTCCGGACAGAGTAACTATGGCTACACCTTC. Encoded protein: CAWNSGQSNYGYTF.

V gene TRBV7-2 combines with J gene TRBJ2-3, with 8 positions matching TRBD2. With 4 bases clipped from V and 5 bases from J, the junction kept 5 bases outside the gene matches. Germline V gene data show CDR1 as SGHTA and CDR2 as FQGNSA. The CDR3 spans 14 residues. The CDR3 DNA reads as TGTGCCAGCAGCTCGACTAGCGTTGAAGATACGCAGTATTTT. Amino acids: CASSSTSVEDTQYF.

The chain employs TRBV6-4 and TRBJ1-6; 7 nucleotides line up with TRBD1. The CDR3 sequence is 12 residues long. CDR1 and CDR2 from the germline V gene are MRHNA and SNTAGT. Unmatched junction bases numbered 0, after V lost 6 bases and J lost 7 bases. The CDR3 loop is CASRTGNSPLHF. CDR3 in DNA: TGTGCCAGCAGGACAGGGAATTCACCCCTCCACTTT.

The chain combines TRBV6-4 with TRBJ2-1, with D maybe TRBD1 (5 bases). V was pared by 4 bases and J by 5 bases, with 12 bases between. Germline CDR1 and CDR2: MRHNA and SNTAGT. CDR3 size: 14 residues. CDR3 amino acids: CASSAGRANNEQFF. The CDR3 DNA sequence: TGTGCCAGCAGTGCTGGCAGGGCGAACAATGAGCAGTTCTTC.

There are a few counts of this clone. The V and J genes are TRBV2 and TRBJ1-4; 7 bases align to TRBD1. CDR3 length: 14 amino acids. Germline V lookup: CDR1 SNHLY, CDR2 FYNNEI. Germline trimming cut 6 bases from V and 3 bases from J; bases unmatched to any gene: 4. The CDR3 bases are TGTGCCAGCAGGTACAGGGGAGCTAATGAAAAACTGTTTTTT. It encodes CASRYRGANEKLFF.

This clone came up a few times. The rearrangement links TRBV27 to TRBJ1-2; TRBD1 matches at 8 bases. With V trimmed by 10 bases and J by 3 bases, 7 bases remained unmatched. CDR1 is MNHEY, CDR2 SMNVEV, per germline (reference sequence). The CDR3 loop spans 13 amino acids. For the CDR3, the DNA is TGTGCCACTCGGACAGGGAGGTACTATGGCTACACCTTC. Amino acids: CATRTGRYYGYTF.

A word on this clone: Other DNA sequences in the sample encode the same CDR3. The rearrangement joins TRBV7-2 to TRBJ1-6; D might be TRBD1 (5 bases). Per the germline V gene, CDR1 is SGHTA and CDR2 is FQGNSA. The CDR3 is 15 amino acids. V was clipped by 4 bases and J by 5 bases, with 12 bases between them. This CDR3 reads CASSYLQVDNSPLHF. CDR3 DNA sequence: TGTGCCAGCAGCTACTTACAGGTGGATAATTCACCCCTCCACTTT.

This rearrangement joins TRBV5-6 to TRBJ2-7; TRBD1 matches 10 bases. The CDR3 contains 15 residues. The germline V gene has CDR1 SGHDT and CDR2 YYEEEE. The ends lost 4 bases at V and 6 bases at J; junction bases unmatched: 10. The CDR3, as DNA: TGTGCCAGCAGCCCGTGGGGACAGGGGTCCCGCGAGCAGTACTTC. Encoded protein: CASSPWGQGSREQYF.

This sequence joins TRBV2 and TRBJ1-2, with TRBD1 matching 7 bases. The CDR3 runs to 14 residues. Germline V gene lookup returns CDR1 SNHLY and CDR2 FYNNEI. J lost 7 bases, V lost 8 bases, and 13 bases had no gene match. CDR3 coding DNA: TGTGCCAGCCGCAGTGAGGGACAGCTATCTGGCTACACCTTC. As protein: CASRSEGQLSGYTF.

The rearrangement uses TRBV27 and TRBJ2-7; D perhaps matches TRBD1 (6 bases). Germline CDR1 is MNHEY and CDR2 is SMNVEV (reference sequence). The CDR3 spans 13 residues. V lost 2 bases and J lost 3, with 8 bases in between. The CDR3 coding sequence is TGTGCCAGCAGTTTAGGACAGCACTACGAGCAGTACTTC. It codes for CASSLGQHYEQYF.

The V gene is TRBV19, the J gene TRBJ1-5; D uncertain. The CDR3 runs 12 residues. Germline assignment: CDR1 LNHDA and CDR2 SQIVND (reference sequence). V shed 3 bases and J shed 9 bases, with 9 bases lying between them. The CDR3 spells CASSISVTPQHF. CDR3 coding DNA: TGTGCCAGTAGTATCAGTGTCACGCCCCAGCATTTT.

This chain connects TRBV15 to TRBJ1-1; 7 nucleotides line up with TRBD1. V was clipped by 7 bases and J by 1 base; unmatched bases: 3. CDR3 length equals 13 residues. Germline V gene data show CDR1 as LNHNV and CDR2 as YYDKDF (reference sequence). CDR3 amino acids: CATNRGENTEAFF. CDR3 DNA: TGTGCCACCAACAGGGGAGAGAACACTGAAGCTTTCTTT.

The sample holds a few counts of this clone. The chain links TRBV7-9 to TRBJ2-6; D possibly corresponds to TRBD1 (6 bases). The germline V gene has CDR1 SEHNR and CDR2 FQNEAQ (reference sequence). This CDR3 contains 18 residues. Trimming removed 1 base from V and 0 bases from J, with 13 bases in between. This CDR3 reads CASSLGPRTVSGANVLTF. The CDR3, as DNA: TGTGCCAGCAGCTTAGGACCCCGGACAGTCTCTGGGGCCAACGTCCTGACTTTC. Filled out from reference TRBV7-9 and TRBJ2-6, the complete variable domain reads DTGVSQNPRHKITKRGQNVTFRCDPISEHNRLYWYRQTLGQGPEFLTYFQNEAQLEKSRLLSDRFSAERPKGSFSTLEIQRTEQGDSAMYLCASSLGPRTVSGANVLTFGAGSRLTVL.

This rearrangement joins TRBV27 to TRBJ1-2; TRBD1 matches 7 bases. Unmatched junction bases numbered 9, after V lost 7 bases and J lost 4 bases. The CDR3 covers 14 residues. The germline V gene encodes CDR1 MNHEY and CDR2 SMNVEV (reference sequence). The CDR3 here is CASTPSGQFYGYTF. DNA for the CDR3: TGTGCCAGCACCCCCTCGGGACAGTTCTATGGCTACACCTTC.

The CDR3 protein is CASSILGTSLGTQYF. The CDR3 coding sequence is TGTGCCAGTAGTATCCTGGGGACTAGCTTAGGCACGCAGTATTTT. The chain joins TRBV19 to TRBJ2-3; TRBD2 agrees at 9 bases. Germline CDR1 reads LNHDA; CDR2 reads SQIVND (reference sequence). The length of the CDR3 is 15 residues. Unmatched junction bases numbered 10, after V lost 3 bases and J lost 9 bases.